This T cell receptor beta chain stems from a study of cytomegalovirus exposure and HLA in healthy donors. Overall study findings and caveats: It emerged from a later analysis that several of the most significant clusters appeared to be linked to common viral pathogens. The study put 160 or so TCR beta chains on its list as cytomegalovirus-associated. Clonal expansion was found to be greater in HLA-associated TCR beta chains than in equally common others in a later analysis.

The J segment lost 5 bases and the V segment lost 5 bases, leaving 9 bases of the junction unmatched. CDR3 size: 15 residues. CDR1 is WNHNN, CDR2 SYGVQD, per germline (reference sequence). In the PCR, 60 Vbeta and 13 Jbeta primers were used. Methods used by the authors: A follow-up analysis tallied 65 million to 80 million unique TCR beta chains, about 11 million shared. The method was immunoSEQ multiplex PCR; TCRdb's version includes in-frame clones alone and lacks a portion of them. V and J calls and clone size follow that table, whereas D and trimming were derived from the DNA. This table lists about 110,000 clones. Points on this clone: Its specificity is unknown.

The clonotype originates from a man younger than 35 in good health and CMV-seronegative. This chain connects TRBV10-1 to TRBJ2-5; 9 nucleotides match TRBD2. Sequenced material: PBMCs. DNA for the CDR3: TGCGCCAGCAGTAAAGTGACTAGCGGAAGGGAGACCCAGTACTTC. It yields the protein CASSKVTSGRETQYF.